The 24 T cell receptor beta chains below all came from one sample that was sequenced in a study of tumor and adjacent non-tumor tissue in lung cancer (dated by TCRdb to between 2018 and 2020). Receptor amplification or capture employed multiplex PCR. TCRdb shows the sequencer as Illumina HiSeq 2500. TCRbeta libraries were constructed through three rounds of nested PCR with primers (Table S4) according to protocols adapted from ARM-PCR. TCRdb reprocessing: public reads trimmed at Q25 with fastp, clones called with MiXCR, in-frame beta chains kept. Under each unique CDR3 protein, matching rows form one entry showing the most common genes and DNA. The sample has 120,000 or so distinct CDR3 sequences on record, nearly 85% of them singletons. The top ten clonotypes cover 20% to 25% of the sample. RNA was isolated from bulk, unsorted tissue, and RNA quality was assessed with a NanoDrop ND-1000 and an Agilent 2100.

Sequenced sample: lung tumor tissue. The source is a man in his 70s with non-small cell lung cancer.

The CDR3 protein is CDRSRGLNTEAFF. CDR3 DNA sequence: TGTGACAGGAGTAGGGGATTGAACACTGAAGCTTTCTTT. The chain has TRBV6-5 and TRBJ1-1; possibly TRBD1 for D (5 bases). The germline V gene has CDR1 MNHEY and CDR2 SVGAGI. This CDR3 is 13 amino acids long.

As regards this clonotype: Compared with germline, one end of the junction differs, possibly owing to a read error. The gene calls are TRBV6-5 and TRBJ1-5; 9 bases are shared with TRBD1. This CDR3 has 14 amino acids. The germline gives CDR1 MNHEY, CDR2 SVGAGI. The CDR3 spells CASSSTGGNKPQHF. As DNA, the CDR3 is TGTGCCAGCAGTTCAACAGGGGGCAATAAGCCCCAGCATTTT.

Turning to this clonotype: Mismatch with germline at one junction end may stem from a read error. The rearrangement joins TRBV4-3 to TRBJ2-1; perhaps D is TRBD1 or TRBD2 (5 bases each). The germline CDR1 and CDR2 sequences are LGHNA and YSLEER. The CDR3 is made up of 15 amino acids. The CDR3 loop reads CASSQVATLGDEHFF. The CDR3 bases are TGCGCCAGCAGCCAAGTTGCTACCCTTGGGGACGAGCACTTCTTC.

Turning to this clonotype: Likely a read error: the CDR3 ends without its conserved phenylalanine or tryptophan. The V gene is TRBV6-6, the J gene TRBJ1-1; D gene ambiguous. This CDR3 is built from 14 residues. With 2 bases removed from V and 5 bases from J, the gap between germline ends came to 12 bases. Germline CDR1 is MNHNY and CDR2 is SVGAGI (reference sequence). CDR3 bases: TGTGCCAGCAGTTACATCTACAGAGAGACTGAAGCTTTCTAT. It translates to CASSYIYRETEAFY.

As to this clonotype: No DNA is shown, since the ends of the CDR3 on it are uncertain; the CDR3 is the one TCRdb lists. The chain employs TRBV29-1 and TRBJ2-2; the D call in the table, TRBD1, was not verified against the DNA. Germline assignment: CDR1 SQVTM and CDR2 ANQGSEA. The CDR3 spans 14 amino acids, including both terminal residues. CDR3: CSVDGQGDTGSCFF.

The J gene is TRBJ2-3, the V gene TRBV29-1; maybe TRBD1 (6 bases). CDR1 is SQVTM and CDR2 is ANQGSEA in the germline V gene. The CDR3 is made up of 14 amino acids. The CDR3 sequence is CMIDRPQGTDTQYF. In DNA, the CDR3 is TGCATGATCGACAGGCCGCAGGGCACAGATACGCAGTATTTT.

Note on this clonotype: Its ends do not fully match the called genes, so a read error is possible. The rearrangement joins TRBV12-3 or TRBV12-4 to TRBJ2-7; tentative D call: TRBD2 (5 bases). The CDR3 is 15 residues long. This chain's CDR3 is CASSSTCEAGYEQYF. The CDR3 region has the DNA TGTGCTAGCAGTTCTACCTGTGAGGCGGGCTACGAGCAGTACTTC.

Turning to this clonotype: At one of its ends the junction is not consistent with the germline gene, which may arise from a read error. The genes are TRBV5-4 and TRBJ2-7; D is ambiguous. The germline CDR1 and CDR2 sequences are SGHNT and YYREEE (reference sequence). The CDR3 runs to 13 residues. CDR3 in amino acids: CASSLLVAREHYF. The DNA of the CDR3 is TGTGCCAGCAGCCTTCTGGTGGCAAGAGAGCACTACTTC.

Details on this clonotype: No conserved phenylalanine or tryptophan ends this CDR3, so it is likely a read error. The J gene is TRBJ2-1, the V gene TRBV11-3; TRBD2 matches at 14 bases. This CDR3 has 17 amino acids. CDR1 and CDR2 (germline): SGHNT, YENEEA. V lost 5 bases to trimming and J lost 3 bases; unmatched junction nucleotides: 6. CDR3 sequence (DNA): TGTGCCAGCAGCCTACTAGGGACTAGCGGGAGCTACAATGAGCAGTTCATC. This codes for CASSLLGTSGSYNEQFI.

As regards this clonotype: This clone may be a read error of a much larger clone one base away. The chain combines TRBV28 with TRBJ2-7; unclear D gene. V gave up 6 bases and J gave up 4 bases, with 10 bases separating them. Germline-derived CDR1 and CDR2 are MDHEN and SYDVKM. This CDR3 region has 12 residues. This CDR3 reads CASSLRWYEQYF. In DNA, the CDR3 is TGTGCCAGCAGCCTCCGTTGGTACGAGCAGTACTTC. Supplemented by reference TRBV28 and TRBJ2-7, the full variable domain reads DVKVTQSSRYLVKRTGEKVFLECVQDMDHENMFWYRQDPGLGLRLIYFSYDVKMKEKGDIPEGYSVSREKKERFSLILESASTNQTSMYLCASSLRWYEQYFGPGTRLTVT.

In regard to this clonotype: The junction departs from germline at one end; a sequencing error may be responsible. This rearrangement joins TRBV20-1 to TRBJ1-2, with D maybe TRBD1 (5 bases). From germline, CDR1 is DFQATT and CDR2 SNEGSKA (reference sequence). This CDR3 spans 13 amino acids. The CDR3 DNA sequence: TGCAGTGCTAGTAGGGGACTCAACTATGCCTACACCTTC. This codes for CSASRGLNYAYTF.

Concerning this clonotype itself: The junction departs from germline at one end; a sequencing error may be responsible. This rearrangement joins TRBV6-1 to TRBJ2-7, with D possibly matching TRBD1 (6 bases). The CDR3 contains 14 residues. Per germline, CDR1 MNHNS and CDR2 SASEGT. The CDR3 here is CASSEAQGRGERYF. For the CDR3, the DNA is TGTGCCAGCAGTGAAGCACAGGGAAGAGGGGAGCGGTACTTC.

To note about this clonotype: The junction departs from germline at one end; a sequencing error may be responsible. The rearrangement uses TRBV12-3 or TRBV12-4 and TRBJ1-5; the match to TRBD1 covers 8 bases. The CDR3 is made up of 14 amino acids. The CDR3 DNA sequence: TGTGCCAGCAGAGGACAGGGTGATAGTCAGTCCCAGCATTTT. It encodes CASRGQGDSQSQHF.

J is TRBJ1-2 and V is TRBV4-3; the D is unclear. Germline CDR1 is LGHNA and CDR2 is YSLEER. Between the trimmed V and J ends, which lost 0 bases and 14 bases, there was a span of 28 bases. CDR3 length: 17 amino acids. DNA of the CDR3: TGCGCCAGCAGCCAAGACAGGCGACCTTACTTCAACTATGCCTATACCTTC. This codes for CASSQDRRPYFNYAYTF.

About this clonotype: Sequence at one end of the junction differs from germline and may be a read error. This chain uses TRBV6-5 with TRBJ1-5; D is perhaps TRBD1 (5 bases). Germline V CDR1 and CDR2: MNHEY, SVGAGI. The CDR3 sequence is 15 residues long. The CDR3 loop reads CASSQTEYSNKPQHF. CDR3 sequence (DNA): TGTGCCAGCAGCCAGACAGAGTATAGCAATAAGCCCCAGCATTTT.

Points on this clonotype: One end of the junction varies from germline; a read error may be responsible. The chain employs TRBV12-3 or TRBV12-4 and TRBJ1-3, with a possible D match to TRBD1 (5 bases). The CDR3 covers 16 residues. CDR3 nucleotide sequence: TGTGCAAGCAGTTTATTAGGCGGGGGAGTTGGAAACATCATATATTTT. Encoded protein: CASSLLGGGVGNIIYF.

A single count supports this clonotype. One end of the junction varies from germline; a read error may be responsible. This chain joins TRBV11-2 and TRBJ2-1; 9 bases match TRBD1. The CDR3 totals 15 residues. The germline gives CDR1 SGHAT, CDR2 FQNNGV. The CDR3 here is CASNPGTGRDSEQFF. The CDR3 region has the DNA TGTGCCAGCAACCCTGGGACAGGGAGGGACAGTGAGCAATTCTTC.

In the case of this clonotype: Since the CDR3 does not end with the conserved phenylalanine or tryptophan, this likely comes from a read error. The DNA is omitted, as the CDR3 cannot be located on it reliably, and the CDR3 follows TCRdb's listing. This CDR3 is CASSPELGNTNEQLL. The gene calls are TRBV6-2 or TRBV6-3 and TRBJ2-1; TRBD2 is the table's D call, not checked against the DNA. From germline, CDR1 is MNHEY and CDR2 SVGEGT. The CDR3 spans 15 amino acids, including both terminal residues.

As concerns this clonotype: A much bigger clone sits one base away, suggesting this may be a read error. The chain employs TRBV5-1 and TRBJ1-5, with D unclear. The DNA end lines up better with TRBJ2-3; the J call may be wrong. This CDR3 contains 13 residues. Per germline, CDR1 SGHRS and CDR2 YFSETQ. The CDR3 reads CASSLAPHQPQYF. DNA of the CDR3: TGCGCCAGCAGCTTGGCCCCCCATCAGCCCCAGTATTTT.

This clonotype was picked up a small number of times. Relative to the germline gene, one junction end is altered; a read error may explain this. The chain couples TRBV6-6 to TRBJ2-7; D might be TRBD1 or TRBD2, each matching 5 bases. Germline assignment: CDR1 MNHNY and CDR2 SVGAGI (reference sequence). This CDR3 is 13 amino acids long. CDR3: CASSYSRGYERYF. CDR3 in DNA: TGCGCCAGCAGTTACTCACGGGGCTACGAACGGTACTTC.

The chain carries TRBV10-3 and TRBJ1-1; no definite D call. CDR3 length equals 15 residues. Trimming pared 2 bases from V and 14 bases from J, leaving 24 bases between. Per germline, CDR1 ENHRY and CDR2 SYGVKD. CDR3 sequence (DNA): TGTGCCATCAGTGAGCCTCATGGGCAGGTCACTGAAACCTTCTTT. Its translation is CAISEPHGQVTETFF.

For this clonotype: At one of its ends the junction is not consistent with the germline gene, which may arise from a read error. Here the CDR3 DNA reads TGTCCCAACAGTCGGACAGTCTATAATTCGCCCCTCCACTTT. Amino acids: CPNSRTVYNSPLHF. V usage is TRBV12-3 or TRBV12-4 and J usage is TRBJ1-6; a weak D match, TRBD1 (6 bases). The CDR3 extends over 14 amino acids.

This clonotype was found many times. The chain uses TRBV12-3 or TRBV12-4 and TRBJ1-6; possibly TRBD1 for D (5 bases). The CDR3 is 15 residues long. V was pared by 6 bases and J by 7 bases, with 16 bases between. CDR3 protein: CASSTGHLPNSPLHF. The CDR3 DNA reads as TGTGCCAGCAGCACAGGACATCTACCAAATTCACCCCTCCACTTT.

Turning to this clonotype: This CDR3 fails to terminate in the conserved phenylalanine or tryptophan, so it likely reflects a read error. The chain employs TRBV6-5 and TRBJ2-7, with D possibly being TRBD2 (7 bases). CDR3 length equals 17 residues. Germline V lookup: CDR1 MNHEY, CDR2 SVGAGI. The CDR3 spells CASMRLAGGTRSYKQYS. The CDR3 DNA follows: TGTGCCAGCATGCGACTAGCCGGCGGGACAAGATCCTACAAGCAGTACTCC.